This T cell receptor (beta chain) was observed in a study of CD8 T cells in Susac syndrome. Germline V gene lookup returns CDR1 LGHDT and CDR2 YNNKEL (reference sequence). The CDR3 totals 16 residues. The J segment lost 2 bases and the V segment lost 4 bases, leaving 5 bases of the junction unmatched. Isolation of CD8+ and CD4+ T cells was performed negatively, whereas enrichment of TEMRA cells was done by FACS. RNA in amounts of about 0.5 to 1 ug was reverse transcribed with random hexamers. The amplification used immunoSEQ multiplex PCR on TCR beta CDR3; it spanned 54 Vbeta and 13 Jbeta. One entry per CDR3 protein, called by TCRdb with MiXCR from the immunoSEQ multiplex PCR reads. The data contain about 200,000 distinct CDR3 sequences, roughly 94% of them seen just once; the ten biggest clones take up 0.095% to 0.12%.

This clonotype originated in a human donor in good health. Sequencing input: CD4+ T cells from PBMCs. The chain uses TRBV3-1 and TRBJ2-3; 11 bases are shared with TRBD2. The CDR3 DNA reads as TGTGCCAGCAGCCTGACTAGCGGGATCTCCACAGATACGCAGTATTTT. Translated, it gives CASSLTSGISTDTQYF.